This T cell receptor (beta chain) is from a study of beta chain features in type 1 diabetes. Overall study: Cell yields, gender and age were comparable in patients and healthy donors. Study-wide points: Patients' naive, central memory and regulatory TCRB repertoires appeared more alike than those of healthy donors. In all four CD4+ subsets, TCRB CDR3 length was significantly, moderately reduced in type 1 diabetes. PCR might pick shorter templates more often, in the same way for patients and controls.

This clone has only a few counts. Antigen specificity is unknown. What was sequenced were expressed TCRB transcripts, since all of the isolated RNA had been reverse transcribed. Measured with immunoSEQ multiplex PCR; TCRdb has only the in-frame clones, and not every one. The sample shows roughly 250,000 clones, around 20% of them seen only once. V was pared by 6 bases and J by 4 bases, with 15 bases between. Germline V gives CDR1 MNHNY, CDR2 SVGAGI (reference sequence). This CDR3 has 14 amino acids. Sequencing was done on a sample of naive CD4+ T cells from blood. The clonotype originates from a woman in her 40s with type 1 diabetes. The gene calls are TRBV6-6 and TRBJ1-1, with D perhaps TRBD1 (6 bases). The CDR3 coding sequence is TGTGCCAGCAGCTTGGACACCAGGGGCACTGAAGCTTTCTTT. Its translation: CASSLDTRGTEAFF.